These 9 T cell receptor beta chains share one sample of origin, sequenced in a study of neurological immune-mediated disorders. From the 5' RACE reads, TCRdb called clonotypes with MiXCR, one entry per CDR3 protein. The top ten hold 1.8% of the sample, which has under 85,000 distinct CDR3 sequences, 9% to 12% seen once. The source material was PBMCs. The receptors come from a man in his forties or fifties in good health.

This clonotype was recorded many times. The rearrangement links TRBV20-1 to TRBJ2-5; 11 nucleotides agree with TRBD2. The CDR3 covers 14 residues. V was clipped by 3 bases and J by 5 bases; unmatched bases: 5. Germline V lookup: CDR1 DFQATT, CDR2 SNEGSKA (reference sequence). CDR3 coding DNA: TGCAGTGCTAGGACTAGCGGGACTGGTGAGACCCAGTACTTC. Amino acids: CSARTSGTGETQYF.

This clonotype has at least ten counts. This chain links TRBV2 with TRBJ2-7; D is undetermined. V lost 4 bases to trimming and J lost 0 bases, with 10 bases between them. The CDR3 contains 14 residues. Germline lookup yields CDR1 SNHLY and CDR2 FYNNEI. This CDR3 reads CASSGTESSYEQYF. In DNA form, the CDR3 reads TGTGCCAGCAGTGGGACGGAAAGCTCCTACGAGCAGTACTTC.

The table lists this clonotype with many counts. The V gene is TRBV5-1, the J gene TRBJ1-6, with 7 nucleotides matching TRBD1. The CDR3 length is 15 residues. Germline values: CDR1 SGHRS, CDR2 YFSETQ. The ends lost 0 bases at V and 7 bases at J; junction bases unmatched: 4. CDR3 in amino acids: CASSLDGTDNSPLHF. The CDR3 nucleotides are TGCGCCAGCAGCTTGGATGGGACAGACAATTCACCCCTCCACTTT.

V and J are TRBV5-1 and TRBJ2-7, with TRBD2 matching 7 bases. There are 15 residues in the CDR3. Germline-derived CDR1 and CDR2 are SGHRS and YFSETQ. The V gene end was trimmed by 2 bases and the J gene end by 0 bases; junction bases not matched to a gene: 5. The CDR3 sequence: CASSFSVAGSYEQYF. For the CDR3, the DNA is TGCGCCAGCAGCTTTTCGGTAGCGGGCTCCTACGAGCAGTACTTC.

This clonotype was seen ten or more times. The chain is built from TRBV7-2 and TRBJ2-7; a possible D gene is TRBD1 (6 bases). V was cut by 1 base and J by 0 bases, with 10 bases left in between. The CDR3 totals 15 residues. Per the germline V gene, CDR1 is SGHTA and CDR2 is FQGNSA. The CDR3 region is CASSLGQGPSYEQYF. CDR3 coding DNA: TGTGCCAGCAGCTTAGGGCAGGGGCCCTCCTACGAGCAGTACTTC.

This clonotype has more than one count but fewer than ten. V gene TRBV6-6 combines with J gene TRBJ1-4, with D unclear. With 7 bases removed from V and 7 bases from J, the gap between germline ends came to 13 bases. From germline, CDR1 is MNHNY and CDR2 SVGAGI (reference sequence). The CDR3 sequence is 13 residues long. CDR3: CASTGFVGEKLFF. CDR3 coding DNA: TGTGCCAGCACGGGTTTCGTGGGTGAAAAACTGTTTTTT.

In its sample, this clonotype was seen many times. The chain combines TRBV24-1 with TRBJ2-1; 12 nucleotides agree with TRBD1. In germline, CDR1 is KGHDR, CDR2 SFDVKD. CDR3 length: 16 residues. V lost 2 bases and J lost 9; bases outside the gene matches: 7. The CDR3 sequence is CATSDSRGQGAGEQFF. The CDR3 DNA reads as TGTGCCACCAGTGATTCACGGGGACAGGGGGCTGGTGAGCAGTTCTTC.

At least ten counts were recorded for this clonotype. The V gene is TRBV7-9, the J gene TRBJ2-3, with TRBD2 matching 7 bases. The CDR3 is made up of 12 amino acids. Germline V gene sequence: CDR1 SEHNR, CDR2 FQNEAQ (reference sequence). Trimming removed 8 bases from V and 5 bases from J; junction bases left unmatched: 4. The CDR3 sequence is CASELAEDTQYF. CDR3 bases: TGTGCCAGCGAGCTAGCGGAAGATACGCAGTATTTT.

The V gene is TRBV21-1, the J gene TRBJ2-1; the table's D call, TRBD1, was not checked against the DNA. TRBV21-1 is recorded as a pseudogene. There are 13 residues in the CDR3. CDR3 in DNA: TGTGCCAGCAGCAAAGGGACAGTGAATGAGCAGTTCTTC. Translation gives CASSKGTVNEQFF.